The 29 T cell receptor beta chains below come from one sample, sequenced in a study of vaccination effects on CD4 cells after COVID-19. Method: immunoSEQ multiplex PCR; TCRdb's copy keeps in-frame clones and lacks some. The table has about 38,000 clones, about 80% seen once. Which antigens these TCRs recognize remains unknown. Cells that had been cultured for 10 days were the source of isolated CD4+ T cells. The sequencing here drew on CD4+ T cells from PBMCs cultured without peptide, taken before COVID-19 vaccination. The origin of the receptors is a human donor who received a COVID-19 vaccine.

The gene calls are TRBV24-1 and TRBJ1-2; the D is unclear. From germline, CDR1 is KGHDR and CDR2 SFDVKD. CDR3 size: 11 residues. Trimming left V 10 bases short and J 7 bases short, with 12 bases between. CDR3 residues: CATSTEGGYTF. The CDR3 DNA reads TGTGCCACAAGTACGGAAGGTGGCTACACCTTC.

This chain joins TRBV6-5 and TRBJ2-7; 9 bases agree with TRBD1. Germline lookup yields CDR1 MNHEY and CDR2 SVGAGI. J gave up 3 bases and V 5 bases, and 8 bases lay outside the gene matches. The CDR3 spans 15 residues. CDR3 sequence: CASSRTGVGGYEQYV. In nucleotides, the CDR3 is TGTGCCAGCAGTCGGACAGGGGTCGGAGGCTACGAGCAGTACGTC.

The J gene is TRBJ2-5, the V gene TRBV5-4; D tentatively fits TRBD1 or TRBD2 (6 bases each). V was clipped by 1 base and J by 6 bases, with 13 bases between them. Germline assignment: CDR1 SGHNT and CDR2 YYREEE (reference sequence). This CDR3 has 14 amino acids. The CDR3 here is CASSLPFGGQTQYF. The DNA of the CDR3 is TGTGCCAGCAGCTTGCCATTCGGGGGCCAGACCCAGTACTTC.

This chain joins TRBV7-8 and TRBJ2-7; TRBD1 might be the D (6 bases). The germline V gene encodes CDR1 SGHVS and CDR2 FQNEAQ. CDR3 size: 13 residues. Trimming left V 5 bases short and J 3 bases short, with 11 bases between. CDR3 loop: CASSRNRDYEQYV. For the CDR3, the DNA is TGTGCCAGCAGCCGTAACAGGGACTACGAGCAGTACGTC.

DNA for the CDR3: TGTGCCAGCAGTCGAGACCCTCCAGGTGGCTACACCTTC. It yields the protein CASSRDPPGGYTF. The chain joins TRBV6-5 to TRBJ1-2; D not resolved. The CDR3 has 13 amino acids. Trimming pared 5 bases from V and 7 bases from J, leaving 14 bases between. CDR1 and CDR2 from the germline V gene are MNHEY and SVGAGI.

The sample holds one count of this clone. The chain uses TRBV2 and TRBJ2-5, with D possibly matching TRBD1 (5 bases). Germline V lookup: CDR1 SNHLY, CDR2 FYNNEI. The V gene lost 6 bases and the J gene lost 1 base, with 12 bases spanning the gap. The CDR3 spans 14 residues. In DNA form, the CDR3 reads TGTGCCAGCAGGGCAGACAGAGTCCAAGAGACCCAGTACTTC. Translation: CASRADRVQETQYF.

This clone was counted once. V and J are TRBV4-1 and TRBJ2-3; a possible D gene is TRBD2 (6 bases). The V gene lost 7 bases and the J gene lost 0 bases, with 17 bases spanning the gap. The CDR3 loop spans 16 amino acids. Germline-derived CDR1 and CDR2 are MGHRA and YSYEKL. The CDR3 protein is CASTLGLAKSTDTQYF. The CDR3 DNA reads TGCGCCAGCACTCTCGGTCTAGCGAAAAGCACAGATACGCAGTATTTT.

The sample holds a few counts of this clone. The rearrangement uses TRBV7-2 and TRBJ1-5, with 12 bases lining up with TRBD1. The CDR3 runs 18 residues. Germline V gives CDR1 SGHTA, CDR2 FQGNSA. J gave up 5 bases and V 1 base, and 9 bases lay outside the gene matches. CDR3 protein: CASSLGGRDRGLYQPQHF. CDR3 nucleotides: TGTGCCAGCAGCTTAGGAGGCCGGGACAGGGGGCTGTATCAGCCCCAGCATTTT. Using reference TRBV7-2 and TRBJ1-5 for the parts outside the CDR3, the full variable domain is GAGVSQSPSNKVTEKGKDVELRCDPISGHTALYWYRQSLGQGLEFLIYFQGNSAPDKSGLPSDRFSAERTGGSVSTLTIQRTQQEDSAVYLCASSLGGRDRGLYQPQHFGDGTRLSIL.

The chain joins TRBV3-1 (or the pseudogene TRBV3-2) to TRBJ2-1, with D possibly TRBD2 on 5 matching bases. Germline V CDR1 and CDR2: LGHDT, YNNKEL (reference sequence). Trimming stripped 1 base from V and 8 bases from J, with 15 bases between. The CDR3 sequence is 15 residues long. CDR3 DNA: TGTGCCAGCAGCCAAGCTTTGAGGGCTGTGGATGAGCAGTTCTTC. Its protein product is CASSQALRAVDEQFF.

CDR3 coding DNA: TGTGCCAGCTCACCATACTTGGACAAAGGAGGAAACACCATATATTTT. Encoded protein: CASSPYLDKGGNTIYF. The rearrangement links TRBV18 to TRBJ1-3; the D gene is possibly TRBD1 (5 bases). Germline V CDR1 and CDR2: KGHSH, LQKENI. Trimming shortened V by 2 bases and J by 4 bases, and 15 bases separated the two germline ends. CDR3 length: 16 residues.

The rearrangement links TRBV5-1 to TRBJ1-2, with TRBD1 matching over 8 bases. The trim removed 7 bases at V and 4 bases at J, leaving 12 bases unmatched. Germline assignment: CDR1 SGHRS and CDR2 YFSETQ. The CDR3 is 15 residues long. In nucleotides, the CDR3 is TGCGCCAGCGGAATAGGGACCACAGGGGGCTATGGCTACACCTTC. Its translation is CASGIGTTGGYGYTF.

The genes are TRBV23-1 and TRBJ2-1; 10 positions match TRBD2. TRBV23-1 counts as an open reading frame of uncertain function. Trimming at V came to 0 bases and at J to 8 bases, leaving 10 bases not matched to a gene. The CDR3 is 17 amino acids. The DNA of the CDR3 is TGCGCCAGCAGTCAATCGCCACTAGCGGGGCGTTCCGATGAGCAGTTCTTC. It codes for CASSQSPLAGRSDEQFF.

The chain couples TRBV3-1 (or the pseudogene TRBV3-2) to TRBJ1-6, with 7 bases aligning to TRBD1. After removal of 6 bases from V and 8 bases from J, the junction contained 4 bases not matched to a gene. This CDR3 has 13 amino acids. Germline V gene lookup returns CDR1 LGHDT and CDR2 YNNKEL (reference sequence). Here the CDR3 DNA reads TGTGCCAGCAGACAGGGGACGTATTCACCCCTCCACTTT. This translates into CASRQGTYSPLHF.

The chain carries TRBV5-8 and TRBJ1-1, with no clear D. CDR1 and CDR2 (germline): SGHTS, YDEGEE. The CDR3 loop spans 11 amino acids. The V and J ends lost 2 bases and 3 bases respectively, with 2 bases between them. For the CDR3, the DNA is TGTGCCAGCAGCTTACACACTGAAGCTTTCTTT. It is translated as CASSLHTEAFF.

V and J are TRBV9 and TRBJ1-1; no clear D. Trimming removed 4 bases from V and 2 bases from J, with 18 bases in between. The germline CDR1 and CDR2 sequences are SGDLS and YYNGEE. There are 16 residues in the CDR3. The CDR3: CASSTAGGPYNTEAFF. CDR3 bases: TGTGCCAGCAGCACCGCTGGAGGACCATATAACACTGAAGCTTTCTTT.

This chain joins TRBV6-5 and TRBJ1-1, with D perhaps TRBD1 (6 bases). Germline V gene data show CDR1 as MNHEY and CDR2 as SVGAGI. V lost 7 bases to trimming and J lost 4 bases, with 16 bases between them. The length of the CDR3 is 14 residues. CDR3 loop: CASKAEGVGTEAFF. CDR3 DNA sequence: TGTGCCAGCAAAGCCGAGGGGGTAGGCACTGAAGCTTTCTTT.

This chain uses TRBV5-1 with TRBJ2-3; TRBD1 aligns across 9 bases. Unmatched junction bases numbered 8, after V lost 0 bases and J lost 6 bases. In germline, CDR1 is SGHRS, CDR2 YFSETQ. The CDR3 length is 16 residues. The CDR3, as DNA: TGCGCCAGCAGCTTGGGGCCCGGGACAGGGCAGGATACGCAGTATTTT. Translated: CASSLGPGTGQDTQYF.

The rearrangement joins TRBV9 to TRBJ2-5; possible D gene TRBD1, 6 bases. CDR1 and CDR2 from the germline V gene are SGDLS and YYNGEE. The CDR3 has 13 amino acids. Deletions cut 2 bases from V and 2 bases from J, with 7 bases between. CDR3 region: CASSVRGQETQYF. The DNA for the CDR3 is TGTGCCAGCAGCGTGAGGGGGCAAGAGACCCAGTACTTC.

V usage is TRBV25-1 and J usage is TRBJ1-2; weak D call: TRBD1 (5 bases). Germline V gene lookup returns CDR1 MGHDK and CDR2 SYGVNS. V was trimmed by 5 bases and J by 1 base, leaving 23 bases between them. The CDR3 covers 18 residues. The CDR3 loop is CASSSQGGRGSVNYGYTF. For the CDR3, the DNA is TGTGCCAGCAGTAGCCAGGGAGGCCGTGGGTCCGTTAACTATGGCTACACCTTC.

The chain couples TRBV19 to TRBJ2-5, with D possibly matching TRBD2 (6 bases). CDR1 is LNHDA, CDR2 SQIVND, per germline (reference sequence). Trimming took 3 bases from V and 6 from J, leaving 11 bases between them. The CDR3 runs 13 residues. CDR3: CASSIGGEKTQYF. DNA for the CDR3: TGTGCCAGTAGTATTGGAGGGGAGAAGACCCAGTACTTC.

In DNA form, the CDR3 reads TGTGCCAGCAGTTCCGACAGCAATCAGCCCCAGCATTTT. This sequence encodes CASSSDSNQPQHF. The V call is TRBV6-2 or TRBV6-3, the J call TRBJ1-5, with D hard to call. Germline CDR1 reads MNHEY; CDR2 reads SVGEGT. Trimming took 4 bases from V and 1 from J, leaving 5 bases between them. The CDR3 is 13 amino acids.

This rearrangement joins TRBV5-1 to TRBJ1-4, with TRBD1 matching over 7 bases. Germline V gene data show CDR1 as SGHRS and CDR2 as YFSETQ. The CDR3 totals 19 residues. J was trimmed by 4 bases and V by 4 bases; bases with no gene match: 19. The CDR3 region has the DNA TGCGCCAGCAGCCAACTCCCTGGACAGGAGCTACGGAATAATGAAAAACTGTTTTTT. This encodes CASSQLPGQELRNNEKLFF.

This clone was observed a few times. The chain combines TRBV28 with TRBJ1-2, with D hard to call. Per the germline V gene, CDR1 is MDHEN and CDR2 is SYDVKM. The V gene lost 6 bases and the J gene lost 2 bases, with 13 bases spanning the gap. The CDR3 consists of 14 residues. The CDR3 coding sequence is TGTGCCAGCAGGCAGGCCTCCCTAAACTATGGCTACACCTTC. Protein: CASRQASLNYGYTF.

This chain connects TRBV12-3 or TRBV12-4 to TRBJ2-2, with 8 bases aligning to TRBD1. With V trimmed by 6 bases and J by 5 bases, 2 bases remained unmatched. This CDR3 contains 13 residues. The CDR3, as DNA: TGTGCCAGCAGGGACAGGGATACCGGGGAGCTGTTTTTT. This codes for CASRDRDTGELFF.

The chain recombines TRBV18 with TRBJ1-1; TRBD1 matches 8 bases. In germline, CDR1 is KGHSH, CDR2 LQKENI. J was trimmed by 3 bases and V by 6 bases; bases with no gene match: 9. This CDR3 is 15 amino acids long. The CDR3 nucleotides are TGTGCCAGCTCGCCTCAGGGGGCTCGGGACACTGAAGCTTTCTTT. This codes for CASSPQGARDTEAFF. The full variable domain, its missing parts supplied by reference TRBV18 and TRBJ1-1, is NAGVMQNPRHLVRRRGQEARLRCSPMKGHSHVYWYRQLPEEGLKFMVYLQKENIIDESGMPKERFSAEFPKEGPSILRIQQVVRGDSAAYFCASSPQGARDTEAFFGQGTRLTVV.

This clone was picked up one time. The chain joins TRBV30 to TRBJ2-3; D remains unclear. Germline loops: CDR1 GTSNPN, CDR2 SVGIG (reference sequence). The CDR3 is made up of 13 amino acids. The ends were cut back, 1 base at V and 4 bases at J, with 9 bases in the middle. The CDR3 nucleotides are TGTGCCTGGAGTGGGGTGGGGTCAGATACGCAGTATTTT. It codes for CAWSGVGSDTQYF. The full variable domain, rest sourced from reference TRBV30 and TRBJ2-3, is SQTIHQWPATLVQPVGSPLSLECTVEGTSNPNLYWYRQAAGRGLQLLFYSVGIGQISSEVPQNLSASRPQDRQFILSSKKLLLSDSGFYLCAWSGVGSDTQYFGPGTRLTVL.

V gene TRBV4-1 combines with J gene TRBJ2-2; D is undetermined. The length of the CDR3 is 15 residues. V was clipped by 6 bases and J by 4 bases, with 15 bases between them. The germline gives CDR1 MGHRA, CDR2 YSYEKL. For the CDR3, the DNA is TGCGCCAGCAGGGCAGTAGGATTTGGCACCGGGGAGCTGTTTTTT. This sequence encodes CASRAVGFGTGELFF.

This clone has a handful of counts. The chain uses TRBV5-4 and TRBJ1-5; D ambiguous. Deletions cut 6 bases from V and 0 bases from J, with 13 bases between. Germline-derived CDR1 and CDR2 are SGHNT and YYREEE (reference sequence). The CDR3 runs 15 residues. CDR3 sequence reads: CASKGPTYSNQPQHF. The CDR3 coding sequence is TGTGCCAGCAAAGGACCCACCTATAGCAATCAGCCCCAGCATTTT.

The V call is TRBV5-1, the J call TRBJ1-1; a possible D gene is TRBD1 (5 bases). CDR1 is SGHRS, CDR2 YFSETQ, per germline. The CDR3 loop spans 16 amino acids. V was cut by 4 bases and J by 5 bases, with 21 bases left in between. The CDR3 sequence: CASSGGDRGGVTEAFF. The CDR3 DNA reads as TGCGCCAGCAGCGGCGGGGACCGGGGGGGTGTTACTGAAGCTTTCTTT.